The 27 T cell receptor beta chains below were found in one sample sequenced in a study of T cell responses to AZD1222 COVID-19 vaccine. Method: immunoSEQ multiplex PCR; TCRdb's copy keeps in-frame clones and lacks some. Here the sample spans tens of thousands of clones, 85% to 90% being singletons. The source material was peripheral blood, sampled on day 0 of AZD1222 vaccination. The receptors shown here come from an adult in good health.

The chain carries TRBV2 and TRBJ2-6; the D gene could be TRBD1 or TRBD2 (5 bases each). CDR1 and CDR2 from the germline V gene are SNHLY and FYNNEI. The germline V and J ends were trimmed by 10 bases and 0 bases, with 16 bases remaining between them. The CDR3 sequence is 16 residues long. In nucleotides, the CDR3 is TGTGCCACAGGGATCGGACTCCACTCTGGGGCCAACGTCCTGACTTTC. This codes for CATGIGLHSGANVLTF. Full variable domain (missing parts from reference TRBV2 and TRBJ2-6): EPEVTQTPSHQVTQMGQEVILRCVPISNHLYFYWYRQILGQKVEFLVSFYNNEISEKSEIFDDQFSVERPDGSNFTLKIRSTKLEDSAMYFCATGIGLHSGANVLTFGAGSRLTVL.

The gene calls are TRBV7-9 and TRBJ2-1; no clear D. Germline V gene sequence: CDR1 SEHNR, CDR2 FQNEAQ (reference sequence). The V end was cut by 1 base, the J end by 3 bases, with 16 bases between. The CDR3 contains 17 residues. The CDR3 sequence is CASSLGSSAIVYNEQFF. The CDR3 coding sequence is TGTGCCAGCAGCTTAGGTTCCTCAGCTATAGTCTACAATGAGCAGTTCTTC.

The chain couples TRBV5-1 to TRBJ2-7, with D perhaps TRBD2 (7 bases). The V end lost 4 bases, the J end lost 7 bases, and 12 bases lay between the germline ends. Per germline, CDR1 SGHRS and CDR2 YFSETQ. The CDR3 contains 12 residues. This CDR3 is CASSTQGGEQYF. CDR3 bases: TGCGCCAGCAGCACACAGGGAGGGGAGCAGTACTTC.

This clone has a single count. The chain links TRBV6-4 to TRBJ1-4; D might be TRBD1 (6 bases). V shed 6 bases and J shed 0 bases, with 11 bases lying between them. CDR1 and CDR2 (germline): MRHNA, SNTAGT. This CDR3 has 15 amino acids. CDR3 protein: CASRRTEATNEKLFF. The DNA for the CDR3 is TGTGCCAGCAGGAGGACAGAGGCAACTAATGAAAAACTGTTTTTT.

CDR3 nucleotide sequence: TGTGCCAGCAGTTTCCGGGACAGAAGAGGCTACACCTTC. It is translated as CASSFRDRRGYTF. This chain joins TRBV27 and TRBJ1-2, with 7 bases aligning to TRBD1. CDR1 and CDR2 (germline): MNHEY, SMNVEV (reference sequence). This CDR3 region has 13 residues. J lost 8 bases, V lost 3 bases, and 6 bases had no gene match.

J is TRBJ2-1 and V is TRBV7-8, with D unclear. Trimming took 5 bases from V and 7 from J, leaving 12 bases between them. The germline CDR1 and CDR2 sequences are SGHVS and FQNEAQ. This CDR3 region has 13 residues. The CDR3 DNA sequence: TGTGCCAGCAGCCGCCCCCCCCCTAATGAGCAGTTCTTC. This sequence encodes CASSRPPPNEQFF.

Only one count was recorded for this clone. This chain links TRBV5-4 with TRBJ1-4; D is ambiguous. The CDR3 sequence is 14 residues long. Germline V gene data show CDR1 as SGHNT and CDR2 as YYREEE (reference sequence). V shed 2 bases and J shed 8 bases, with 13 bases lying between them. This chain's CDR3 is CASSFGGVVEKLFF. The CDR3 nucleotides read TGTGCCAGCAGCTTTGGCGGGGTAGTGGAAAAACTGTTTTTT.

The genes are TRBV3-1 (or the pseudogene TRBV3-2) and TRBJ2-7; TRBD1 matches 8 bases. Per the germline V gene, CDR1 is LGHDT and CDR2 is YNNKEL (reference sequence). The junction had 15 bases not matched to a gene; V was cut back by 1 base and J by 4 bases. The CDR3 totals 18 residues. The CDR3 nucleotides read TGTGCCAGCAGCCAAGGGGACAGGTTGAAGCGGAGGTCTTACGAGCAGTACTTC. This gives the protein CASSQGDRLKRRSYEQYF.

The chain recombines TRBV27 with TRBJ1-4; 11 bases map to TRBD1. V trimming: 8 bases; J trimming: 8 bases; junction bases outside the gene matches: 10. The V gene's germline CDR1 is MNHEY and CDR2 SMNVEV (reference sequence). There are 15 residues in the CDR3. This CDR3 reads CASAGQGEQREKLFF. In nucleotides, the CDR3 is TGTGCCAGCGCGGGACAGGGGGAGCAGAGGGAAAAACTGTTTTTT.

The chain carries TRBV6-2 or TRBV6-3 and TRBJ2-7; TRBD2 aligns across 11 bases. After removal of 2 bases from V and 3 bases from J, the junction contained 6 bases not matched to a gene. CDR3 length: 16 amino acids. CDR1 is MNHEY and CDR2 is SVGEGT in the germline V gene. CDR3 sequence (DNA): TGTGCCAGCAGTTACCGACTAGCGGGGAGCGACTACGAGCAGTACTTC. This codes for CASSYRLAGSDYEQYF.

V and J are TRBV28 and TRBJ2-3, with no clear D. The germline V gene has CDR1 MDHEN and CDR2 SYDVKM. With 4 bases removed from V and 5 bases from J, the gap between germline ends came to 16 bases. This CDR3 is built from 15 residues. Here the CDR3 DNA reads TGTGCCAGCAGTTCAGCGCAGACGGGTGGAGATACGCAGTATTTT. Translation gives CASSSAQTGGDTQYF.

This clone appeared once. V is TRBV28 and J is TRBJ2-7, with a weak D call TRBD2 (5 bases). The CDR3 runs 13 residues. V was pared by 4 bases and J by 7 bases, with 14 bases between. CDR1 MDHEN and CDR2 SYDVKM come from the germline V gene. In DNA, the CDR3 is TGTGCCAGCAGTTCTAGCCCGTCTAGAGAGCAGTACTTC. As protein: CASSSSPSREQYF.

The chain links TRBV29-1 to TRBJ2-1, with TRBD2 as a possible D gene (7 bases). Germline V gene data show CDR1 as SQVTM and CDR2 as ANQGSEA. V was shortened by 3 bases and J by 9 bases, with 18 bases between the two germline ends. The CDR3 loop spans 14 amino acids. DNA for the CDR3: TGCAGCGTTGATGTGGGAGGGGGAATTGGTGAGCAGTTCTTC. Translation: CSVDVGGGIGEQFF.

As concerns this clone: A junction end diverges from the germline sequence, so it may reflect a read error. The chain links TRBV10-3 to TRBJ1-5; tentative D call: TRBD1 (6 bases). The CDR3 covers 16 residues. Germline V gene sequence: CDR1 ENHRY, CDR2 SYGVKD. CDR3 in DNA: TGTGCCATCAGTGAGTGGGGGCGGACTAGCTATCAGCCCCAGCATTTT. As protein: CAISEWGRTSYQPQHF.

The V gene is TRBV9, the J gene TRBJ2-2; 8 bases are a match to TRBD2. The CDR3 has 16 amino acids. V shed 1 base and J 3 bases; nucleotides not matched to a gene: 5. Germline V CDR1 and CDR2: SGDLS, YYNGEE. The CDR3 nucleotides are TGTGCCAGCAGCGTACGGAGCGGGGGATACACCGGGGAGCTGTTTTTT. Amino acid sequence: CASSVRSGGYTGELFF.

The sample holds a few counts of this clone. This chain links TRBV10-3 with TRBJ2-7, with D hard to call. This CDR3 comprises 14 residues. Trimming stripped 0 bases from V and 3 bases from J, with 9 bases between. Looked up from germline, CDR1 is ENHRY and CDR2 is SYGVKD. The CDR3 sequence is CAISESNQIYEQYF. DNA for the CDR3: TGTGCCATCAGTGAGTCGAACCAAATCTACGAGCAGTACTTC.

The chain has TRBV5-6 and TRBJ2-3; D perhaps matches TRBD2 (5 bases). The CDR3 is made up of 14 amino acids. The V and J ends lost 1 base and 4 bases respectively, with 10 bases between them. Germline CDR1 reads SGHDT; CDR2 reads YYEEEE. In DNA form, the CDR3 reads TGTGCCAGCAGCTTGTCTGGGAGTTCAGATACGCAGTATTTT. Translated: CASSLSGSSDTQYF.

This clone was recorded once. V gene TRBV7-2 combines with J gene TRBJ1-6; TRBD1 matches at 8 bases. Germline CDR1 is SGHTA and CDR2 is FQGNSA. This CDR3 region has 15 residues. J gave up 10 bases and V 6 bases, and 11 bases lay outside the gene matches. The CDR3 sequence: CASSLTGGLESPLHF. Here the CDR3 DNA reads TGTGCCAGCAGTCTCACAGGGGGACTTGAATCACCCCTCCACTTT.

The gene calls are TRBV7-2 and TRBJ2-3, with D uncertain. This CDR3 has 13 residues. The germline V and J ends were trimmed by 2 bases and 5 bases, with 8 bases remaining between them. Germline-derived CDR1 and CDR2 are SGHTA and FQGNSA. CDR3 bases: TGTGCCAGCAGCTTACAAGGCCAAGATACGCAGTATTTT. As protein: CASSLQGQDTQYF. The whole variable domain, remainder taken from reference TRBV7-2 and TRBJ2-3, is GAGVSQSPSNKVTEKGKDVELRCDPISGHTALYWYRQSLGQGLEFLIYFQGNSAPDKSGLPSDRFSAERTGGSVSTLTIQRTQQEDSAVYLCASSLQGQDTQYFGPGTRLTVL.

The chain is built from TRBV7-9 and TRBJ2-1, with D unclear. V was cut by 2 bases and J by 5 bases, with 7 bases left in between. Germline loops: CDR1 SEHNR, CDR2 FQNEAQ (reference sequence). This CDR3 contains 13 residues. CDR3 in amino acids: CASSLSSDNEQFF. CDR3 nucleotides: TGTGCCAGCAGCTTATCAAGCGACAATGAGCAGTTCTTC.

This clone was found a few times. The rearrangement uses TRBV5-1 and TRBJ2-1; 13 bases map to TRBD2. V lost 5 bases to trimming and J lost 9 bases; unmatched junction nucleotides: 11. Looked up from germline, CDR1 is SGHRS and CDR2 is YFSETQ. The length of the CDR3 is 16 residues. CDR3 loop: CASRMGTSGTAGEQFF. The CDR3, as DNA: TGCGCCAGCAGAATGGGGACTAGCGGGACGGCAGGTGAGCAGTTCTTC. The entire variable domain, with the rest obtained from reference TRBV5-1 and TRBJ2-1, is as follows: KAGVTQTPRYLIKTRGQQVTLSCSPISGHRSVSWYQQTPGQGLQFLFEYFSETQRNKGNFPGRFSGRQFSNSRSEMNVSTLELGDSALYLCASRMGTSGTAGEQFFGPGTRLTVL.

The genes are TRBV4-1 and TRBJ1-5, with D unresolved. V lost 5 bases and J 4 bases, leaving 12 bases between the germline ends. This CDR3 is built from 14 residues. Per the germline V gene, CDR1 is MGHRA and CDR2 is YSYEKL. CDR3: CASSGPGRNQPQHF. CDR3 nucleotide sequence: TGCGCCAGCAGCGGGCCCGGGAGAAATCAGCCCCAGCATTTT.

The chain couples TRBV7-6 to TRBJ2-1; 7 nucleotides match TRBD1. Germline V gene data show CDR1 as SGHVS and CDR2 as FNYEAQ. V shed 2 bases and J 3 bases; nucleotides not matched to a gene: 1. The CDR3 sequence is 14 residues long. CDR3 coding DNA: TGTGCCAGCAGCTTATGGACAGGCTACAATGAGCAGTTCTTC. Its translation: CASSLWTGYNEQFF.

This chain connects TRBV18 to TRBJ2-1; 7 nucleotides line up with TRBD2. This CDR3 is 19 amino acids long. The germline CDR1 and CDR2 sequences are KGHSH and LQKENI. J was trimmed by 0 bases and V by 0 bases; bases with no gene match: 11. Here the CDR3 DNA reads TGTGCCAGCTCACCACCGTCAATGGCTAGCGGAAGCTCCTACAATGAGCAGTTCTTC. Its translation: CASSPPSMASGSSYNEQFF.

This chain uses TRBV19 with TRBJ1-2; 7 bases line up with TRBD1. The CDR3 runs to 15 residues. The junction had 11 bases not matched to a gene; V was cut back by 10 bases and J by 0 bases. The germline V gene has CDR1 LNHDA and CDR2 SQIVND (reference sequence). The CDR3 reads CATTGVTSTNYGYTF. CDR3 bases: TGTGCCACCACAGGGGTTACCTCGACTAACTATGGCTACACCTTC.

The chain employs TRBV7-9 and TRBJ2-5, with TRBD2 identical over 8 bases. The CDR3 spans 14 residues. V was clipped by 5 bases and J by 1 base; unmatched bases: 3. Germline V gene lookup returns CDR1 SEHNR and CDR2 FQNEAQ (reference sequence). The CDR3 reads CASSPTSGQETQYF. In DNA, the CDR3 is TGTGCCAGCAGCCCTACTAGCGGCCAAGAGACCCAGTACTTC. Full variable domain (remainder filled in from reference TRBV7-9 and TRBJ2-5): DTGVSQNPRHKITKRGQNVTFRCDPISEHNRLYWYRQTLGQGPEFLTYFQNEAQLEKSRLLSDRFSAERPKGSFSTLEIQRTEQGDSAMYLCASSPTSGQETQYFGPGTRLLVL.

This chain uses TRBV5-4 with TRBJ2-3; D is undetermined. Trimming stripped 4 bases from V and 0 bases from J, with 6 bases between. Germline CDR1 reads SGHNT; CDR2 reads YYREEE (reference sequence). The CDR3 contains 13 residues. In nucleotides, the CDR3 is TGTGCCAGCAGCACATCTAGCACAGATACGCAGTATTTT. Translating it yields CASSTSSTDTQYF.